Listed below are T cell receptor beta chains from one sample, sequenced in a study of OX40 agonist ivuxolimab in advanced cancers. Data came from immunoSEQ multiplex PCR; TCRdb stores just in-frame clones and leaves some out. Of about 55,000 clones listed, 77% were seen once; the top ten hold 5.5% to 7%. The material sequenced was CD4+ or CD8+ T cells sorted from blood, taken in a trial of the OX40 agonist ivuxolimab. These receptors all come from an adult with an advanced solid tumor such as melanoma, head and neck, liver or kidney cancer. CDR3s include the opening cysteine and the closing phenylalanine or tryptophan. D genes are given only for firm matches. Not all rows give a size; the values are once, few, many and, for expanded clones, a class.

>TRBJ1-6|-|TRBV11-2|-
CASSSGTGLPLHF
TGTGCCAGCAGCTCCGGAACAGGCCTACCCCTCCACTTT
>TRBJ1-1|-|TRBV9|-
CASSVEWRHTEAFF
TGTGCCAGCAGCGTAGAATGGAGGCACACTGAAGCTTTCTTT
>TRBJ1-4|TRBD1|TRBV18|-
CASSPISKGQGVEKLFF
TGTGCCAGCTCACCAATCAGCAAGGGACAGGGAGTTGAAAAACTGTTTTTT
>TRBJ2-2|-|TRBV2|few
CASSGAGYPPGELFF
TGTGCCAGCAGTGGAGCAGGGTACCCCCCCGGGGAGCTGTTTTTT
>TRBJ2-7|-|TRBV5-5|once
CASSLLGPSYEQYF
TGTGCCAGCAGCTTGCTGGGACCGTCCTACGAGCAGTACTTC
>TRBJ2-2|TRBD2|TRBV18|-
CASSPRIAGDTTGELFF
TGTGCCAGCTCACCACGGATAGCGGGGGACACCACCGGGGAGCTGTTTTTT
>TRBJ1-5|-|TRBV2|-
CASSPGSNQPQHF
TGTGCCAGCAGCCCGGGAAGCAATCAGCCCCAGCATTTT
>TRBJ2-2|-|TRBV18|-
CASSLDRLNTGELFF
TGTGCCAGCTCTCTTGACAGGTTGAACACCGGGGAGCTGTTTTTT
>TRBJ2-3|-|TRBV19|-
CASSIRRGTDTQYF
TGTGCCAGTAGTATACGGAGAGGCACAGATACGCAGTATTTT
>TRBJ2-5|-|TRBV14|few
CASSQGRTRALEETQYF
TGTGCCAGCAGCCAAGGCAGGACAAGGGCATTGGAAGAGACCCAGTACTTC